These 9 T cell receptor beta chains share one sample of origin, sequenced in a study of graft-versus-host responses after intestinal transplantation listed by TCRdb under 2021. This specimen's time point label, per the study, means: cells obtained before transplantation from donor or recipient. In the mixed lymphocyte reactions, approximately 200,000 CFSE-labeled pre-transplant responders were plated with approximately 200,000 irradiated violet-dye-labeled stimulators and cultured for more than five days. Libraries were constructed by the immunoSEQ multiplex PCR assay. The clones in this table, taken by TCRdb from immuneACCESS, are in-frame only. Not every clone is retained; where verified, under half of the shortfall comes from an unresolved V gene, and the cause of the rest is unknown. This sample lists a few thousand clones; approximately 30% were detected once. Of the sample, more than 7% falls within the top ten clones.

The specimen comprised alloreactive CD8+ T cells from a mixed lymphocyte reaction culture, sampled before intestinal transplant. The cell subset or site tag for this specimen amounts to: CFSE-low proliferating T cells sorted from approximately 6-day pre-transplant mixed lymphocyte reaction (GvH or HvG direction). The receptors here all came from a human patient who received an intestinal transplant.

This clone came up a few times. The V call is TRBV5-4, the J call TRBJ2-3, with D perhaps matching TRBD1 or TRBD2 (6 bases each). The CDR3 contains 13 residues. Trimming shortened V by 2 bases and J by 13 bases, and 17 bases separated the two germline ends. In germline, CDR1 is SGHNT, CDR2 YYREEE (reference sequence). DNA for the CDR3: TGTGCCAGCAGCTTTGGCGGGACACCCCGCAAGTATTTT. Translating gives CASSFGGTPRKYF.

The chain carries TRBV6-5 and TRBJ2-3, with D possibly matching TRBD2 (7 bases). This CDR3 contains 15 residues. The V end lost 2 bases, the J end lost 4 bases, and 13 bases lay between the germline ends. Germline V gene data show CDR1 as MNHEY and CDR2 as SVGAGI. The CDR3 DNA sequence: TGTGCCAGCAGTTACGGGGGGGCTTTTGCAGATACGCAGTATTTT. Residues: CASSYGGAFADTQYF.

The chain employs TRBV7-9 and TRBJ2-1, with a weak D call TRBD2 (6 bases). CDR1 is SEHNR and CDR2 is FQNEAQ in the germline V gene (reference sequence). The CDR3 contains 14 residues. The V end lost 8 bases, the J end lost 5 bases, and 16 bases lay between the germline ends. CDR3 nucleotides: TGTGCCAGCGGGGTTTGGGGGGAGAACAATGAGCAGTTCTTC. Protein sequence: CASGVWGENNEQFF.

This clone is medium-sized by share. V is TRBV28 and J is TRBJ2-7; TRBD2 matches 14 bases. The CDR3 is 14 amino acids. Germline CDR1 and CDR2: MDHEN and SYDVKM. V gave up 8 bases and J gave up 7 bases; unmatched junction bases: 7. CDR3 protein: CASLSGLAGEEQYF. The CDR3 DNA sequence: TGTGCCAGCCTCTCGGGACTAGCGGGAGAAGAGCAGTACTTC.

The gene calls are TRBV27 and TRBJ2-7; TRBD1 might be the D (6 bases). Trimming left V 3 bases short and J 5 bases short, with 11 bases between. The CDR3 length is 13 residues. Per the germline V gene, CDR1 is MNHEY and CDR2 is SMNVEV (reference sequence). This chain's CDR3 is CASSLTGGNEQYF. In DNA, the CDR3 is TGTGCCAGCAGTTTGACAGGTGGCAACGAGCAGTACTTC.

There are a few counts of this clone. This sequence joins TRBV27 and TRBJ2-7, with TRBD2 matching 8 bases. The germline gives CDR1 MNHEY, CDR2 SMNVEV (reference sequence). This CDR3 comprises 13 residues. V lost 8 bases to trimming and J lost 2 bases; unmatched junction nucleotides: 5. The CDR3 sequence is CASGLAGTYEQYF. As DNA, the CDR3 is TGTGCCAGCGGGCTAGCGGGCACCTACGAGCAGTACTTC.

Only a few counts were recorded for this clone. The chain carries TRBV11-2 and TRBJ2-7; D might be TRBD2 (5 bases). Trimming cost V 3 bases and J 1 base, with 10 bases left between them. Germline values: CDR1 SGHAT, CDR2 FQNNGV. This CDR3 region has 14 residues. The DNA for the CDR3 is TGTGCCAGCAGCTTTGCGGGCGGGTCCTACGAGCAGTACTTC. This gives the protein CASSFAGGSYEQYF.

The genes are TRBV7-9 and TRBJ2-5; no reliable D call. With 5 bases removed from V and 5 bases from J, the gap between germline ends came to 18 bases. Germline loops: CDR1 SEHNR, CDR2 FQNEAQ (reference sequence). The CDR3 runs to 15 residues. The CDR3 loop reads CASSPPASSVETQYF. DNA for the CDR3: TGTGCCAGCAGCCCCCCGGCTAGTTCGGTGGAGACCCAGTACTTC.

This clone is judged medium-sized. The CDR3 nucleotides are TGTGCCAGCAGTGTTATCAATGAGCAGTTCTTC. It translates to CASSVINEQFF. The chain has TRBV2 and TRBJ2-1; D unresolved. Germline V gene lookup returns CDR1 SNHLY and CDR2 FYNNEI. Trimming took 4 bases from V and 6 from J, leaving 4 bases between them. This CDR3 is 11 amino acids long. Supplemented by reference TRBV2 and TRBJ2-1, the full variable domain reads EPEVTQTPSHQVTQMGQEVILRCVPISNHLYFYWYRQILGQKVEFLVSFYNNEISEKSEIFDDQFSVERPDGSNFTLKIRSTKLEDSAMYFCASSVINEQFFGPGTRLTVL.